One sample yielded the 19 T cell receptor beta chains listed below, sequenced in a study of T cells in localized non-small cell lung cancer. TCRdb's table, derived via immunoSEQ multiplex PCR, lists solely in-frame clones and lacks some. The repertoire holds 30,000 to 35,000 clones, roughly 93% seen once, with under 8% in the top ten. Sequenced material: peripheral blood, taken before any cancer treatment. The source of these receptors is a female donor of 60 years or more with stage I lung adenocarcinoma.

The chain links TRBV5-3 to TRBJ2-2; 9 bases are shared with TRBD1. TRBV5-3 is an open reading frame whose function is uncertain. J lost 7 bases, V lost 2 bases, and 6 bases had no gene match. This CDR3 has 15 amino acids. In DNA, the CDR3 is TGTGCCAGAAGCTTTCGGGACAGGGAGAACGGGGAGCTGTTTTTT. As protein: CARSFRDRENGELFF.

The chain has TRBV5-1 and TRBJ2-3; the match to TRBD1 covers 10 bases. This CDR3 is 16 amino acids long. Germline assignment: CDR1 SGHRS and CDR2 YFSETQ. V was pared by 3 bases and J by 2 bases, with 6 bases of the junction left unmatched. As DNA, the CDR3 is TGCGCCAGCAGCTGGGGGGACAGGGGCCTCACAGATACGCAGTATTTT. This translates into CASSWGDRGLTDTQYF.

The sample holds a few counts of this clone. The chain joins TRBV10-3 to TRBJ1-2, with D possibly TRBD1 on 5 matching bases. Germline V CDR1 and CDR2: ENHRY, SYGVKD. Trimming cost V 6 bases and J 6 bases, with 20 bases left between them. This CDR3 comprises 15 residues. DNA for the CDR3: TGTGCCATCAGAAGCGACGACTATGTGGGGCATGGCTACACCTTC. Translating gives CAIRSDDYVGHGYTF.

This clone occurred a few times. This chain's CDR3 is CASSLRINTEAFF. The CDR3 nucleotides read TGTGCCAGCAGCTTGAGGATAAACACTGAAGCTTTCTTT. V and J are TRBV7-3 and TRBJ1-1; no firm D call. Germline loops: CDR1 SGHTA, CDR2 FQGTGA. Trimming pared 3 bases from V and 2 bases from J, leaving 7 bases between. The CDR3 covers 13 residues.

CDR3 loop: CASRAAPTGSYNEQFF. In nucleotides, the CDR3 is TGTGCCAGCAGGGCAGCCCCCACAGGCTCCTACAATGAGCAGTTCTTC. The chain links TRBV27 to TRBJ2-1; weak D call: TRBD1 (5 bases). The CDR3 has 16 residues. Trimming pared 6 bases from V and 0 bases from J, leaving 15 bases between. Germline CDR1 and CDR2: MNHEY and SMNVEV (reference sequence).

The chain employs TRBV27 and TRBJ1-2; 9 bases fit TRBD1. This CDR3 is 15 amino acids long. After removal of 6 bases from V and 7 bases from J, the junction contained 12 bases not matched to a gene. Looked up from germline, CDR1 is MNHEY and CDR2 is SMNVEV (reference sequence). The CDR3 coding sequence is TGTGCCAGCAGCCCATTCCGGGACAGGGCGCCTGGCTACACCTTC. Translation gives CASSPFRDRAPGYTF.

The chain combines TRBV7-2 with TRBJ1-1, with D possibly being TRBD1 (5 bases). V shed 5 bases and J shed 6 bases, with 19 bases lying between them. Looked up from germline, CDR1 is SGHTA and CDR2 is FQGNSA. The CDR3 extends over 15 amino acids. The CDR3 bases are TGTGCCAGCAGCCAACAGGCCGTCGGTTCCGCTGAAGCTTTCTTT. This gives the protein CASSQQAVGSAEAFF.

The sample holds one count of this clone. CDR3 protein: CASSPRDFMKPYEQYF. As DNA, the CDR3 is TGTGCCAGCTCACCTCGGGACTTTATGAAACCTTACGAGCAGTACTTC. The chain recombines TRBV18 with TRBJ2-7, with a tentative D call TRBD2 (6 bases). Between the trimmed V and J ends, which lost 3 bases and 4 bases, there was a span of 19 bases. Germline CDR1 KGHSH, CDR2 LQKENI. CDR3 length: 16 amino acids.

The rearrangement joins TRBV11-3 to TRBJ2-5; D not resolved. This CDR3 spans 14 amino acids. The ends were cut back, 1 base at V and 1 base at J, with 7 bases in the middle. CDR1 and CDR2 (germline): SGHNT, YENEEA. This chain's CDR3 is CASSLVASQETQYF. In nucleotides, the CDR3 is TGTGCCAGCAGCTTAGTGGCTAGCCAAGAGACCCAGTACTTC.

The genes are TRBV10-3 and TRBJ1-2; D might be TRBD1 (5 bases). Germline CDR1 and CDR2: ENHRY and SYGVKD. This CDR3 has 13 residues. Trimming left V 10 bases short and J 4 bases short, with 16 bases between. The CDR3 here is CATQGGVFYGYTF. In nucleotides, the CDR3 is TGTGCCACCCAGGGTGGGGTCTTCTATGGCTACACCTTC.

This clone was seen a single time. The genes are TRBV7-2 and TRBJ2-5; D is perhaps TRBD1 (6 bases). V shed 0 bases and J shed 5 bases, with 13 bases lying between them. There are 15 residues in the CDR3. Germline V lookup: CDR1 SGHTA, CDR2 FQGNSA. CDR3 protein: CASSLAGARRETQYF. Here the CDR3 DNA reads TGTGCCAGCAGCTTAGCGGGGGCGCGTCGCGAGACCCAGTACTTC.

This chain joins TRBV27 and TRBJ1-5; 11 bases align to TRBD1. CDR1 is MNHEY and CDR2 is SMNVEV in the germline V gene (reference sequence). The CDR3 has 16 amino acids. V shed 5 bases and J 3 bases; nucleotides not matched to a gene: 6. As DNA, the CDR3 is TGTGCCAGCAGTCTGGACAGGGGGCCCCCCAATCAGCCCCAGCATTTT. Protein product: CASSLDRGPPNQPQHF.

CDR3 coding DNA: TGTGCCAGCAGTTTCACTAGCGTGCCTAGCAGTATTATTAGAGATACGCAGTATTTT. Protein sequence: CASSFTSVPSSIIRDTQYF. This rearrangement joins TRBV28 to TRBJ2-3, with 7 positions matching TRBD2. The germline V gene encodes CDR1 MDHEN and CDR2 SYDVKM. J gave up 5 bases and V 3 bases, and 20 bases lay outside the gene matches. The CDR3 covers 19 residues. The whole variable domain, filled in from reference TRBV28 and TRBJ2-3, reads DVKVTQSSRYLVKRTGEKVFLECVQDMDHENMFWYRQDPGLGLRLIYFSYDVKMKEKGDIPEGYSVSREKKERFSLILESASTNQTSMYLCASSFTSVPSSIIRDTQYFGPGTRLTVL.

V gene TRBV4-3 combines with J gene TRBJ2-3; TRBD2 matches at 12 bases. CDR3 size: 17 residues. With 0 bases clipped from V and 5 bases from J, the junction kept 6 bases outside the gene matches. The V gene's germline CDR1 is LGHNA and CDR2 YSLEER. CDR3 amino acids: CASSQEPLAGGGDTQYF. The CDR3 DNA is TGCGCCAGCAGCCAAGAACCCCTAGCGGGAGGGGGAGATACGCAGTATTTT.

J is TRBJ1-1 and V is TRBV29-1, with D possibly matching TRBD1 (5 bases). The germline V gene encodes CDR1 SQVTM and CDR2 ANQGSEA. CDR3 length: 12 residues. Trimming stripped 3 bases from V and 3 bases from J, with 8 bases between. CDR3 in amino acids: CSVDWGYTEAFF. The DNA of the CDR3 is TGCAGCGTTGATTGGGGGTACACTGAAGCTTTCTTT.

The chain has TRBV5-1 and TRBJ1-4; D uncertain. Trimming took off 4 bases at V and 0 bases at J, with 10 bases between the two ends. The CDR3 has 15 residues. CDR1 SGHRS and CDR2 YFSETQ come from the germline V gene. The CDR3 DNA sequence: TGCGCCAGCAGCCCTGGCGGGGCAACTAATGAAAAACTGTTTTTT. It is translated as CASSPGGATNEKLFF.

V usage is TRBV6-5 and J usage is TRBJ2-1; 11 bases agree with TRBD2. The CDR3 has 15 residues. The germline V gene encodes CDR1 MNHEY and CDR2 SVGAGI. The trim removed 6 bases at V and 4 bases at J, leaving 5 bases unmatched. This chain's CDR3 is CASSLGLAVYNEQFF. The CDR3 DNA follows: TGTGCCAGCAGCTTGGGACTAGCGGTATACAATGAGCAGTTCTTC.

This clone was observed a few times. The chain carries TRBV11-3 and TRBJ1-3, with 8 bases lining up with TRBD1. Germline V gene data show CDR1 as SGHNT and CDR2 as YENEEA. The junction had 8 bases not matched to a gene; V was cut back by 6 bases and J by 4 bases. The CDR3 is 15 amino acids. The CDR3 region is CASSSTGGSGNTIYF. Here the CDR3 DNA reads TGTGCCAGCAGTTCTACAGGGGGATCAGGAAACACCATATATTTT.

The CDR3 DNA sequence: TGTGCCAGCAGCTTAGACGCGAGTTACACCGGGGAGCTGTTTTTT. Encoded protein: CASSLDASYTGELFF. The chain carries TRBV7-9 and TRBJ2-2; D call uncertain. The germline CDR1 and CDR2 sequences are SEHNR and FQNEAQ (reference sequence). The CDR3 loop spans 15 amino acids. Between the trimmed V and J ends, which lost 1 base and 3 bases, there was a span of 9 bases.